This TCR beta chain was sequenced during a study of blood T cell repertoires in COVID-19. Looking at the study overall: T cells, B-cell-depleted T cells, or PBMCs supplied cDNA or gDNA.

CDR3 size: 13 residues. Germline loops: CDR1 DFQATT, CDR2 SNEGSKA (reference sequence). Between the trimmed V and J ends, which lost 3 bases and 2 bases, there was a span of 9 bases. Assay: immunoSEQ multiplex PCR; the TCRdb copy retains only in-frame clones and omits some. Of 150,000 to 160,000 clones in the sample, about 79% were seen once. This TCR derives from a woman aged 60-75 years with acute or convalescent COVID-19. The sequenced material came from peripheral blood. This chain connects TRBV20-1 to TRBJ2-3; D possibly corresponds to TRBD2 (5 bases). The chain's CDR3 is CSASRLSTDTQYF. In DNA, the CDR3 is TGCAGTGCTAGTAGACTATCCACAGATACGCAGTATTTT.